These 20 T cell receptor beta chains were all obtained from the same sample, sequenced in a study of naive and memory T cell subsets. Two oligonucleotides, mixed equimolar, formed the beta constant-region primer covering TRBC1 and TRBC2. TCRdb redid the calling of the UMI-ligation and nested PCR reads with MiXCR, one entry per CDR3 protein. This sample has approximately 89,000 distinct CDR3 sequences, with 7% to 7.5% found just once. Sequenced input: central memory CD4+ T cells from blood. These receptor sequences come from a human donor in good health.

This clonotype was recorded a few times. The V and J genes are TRBV29-1 and TRBJ2-3; 7 bases match TRBD1. This CDR3 has 14 amino acids. Germline CDR1 is SQVTM and CDR2 is ANQGSEA. The ends lost 7 bases at V and 6 bases at J; junction bases unmatched: 13. CDR3 DNA: TGCAGCGCCCAGGACAGGTCCAATCTGGATACGCAGTATTTT. This codes for CSAQDRSNLDTQYF.

This clonotype was seen only a few times. This chain uses TRBV10-3 with TRBJ2-3; D remains unclear. Germline loops: CDR1 ENHRY, CDR2 SYGVKD. Deletions cut 10 bases from V and 2 bases from J, with 7 bases between. CDR3 length: 11 amino acids. The CDR3 DNA reads TGTGCCACTACTCTCACAGATACGCAGTATTTT. As protein: CATTLTDTQYF.

This clonotype was seen repeatedly, ten times or more. This rearrangement joins TRBV29-1 to TRBJ1-3; D not resolved. Trimming stripped 5 bases from V and 2 bases from J, with 7 bases between. In germline, CDR1 is SQVTM, CDR2 ANQGSEA. The CDR3 is 12 residues long. This CDR3 is CSVSDTGNTIYF. CDR3 coding DNA: TGCAGCGTTTCAGATACTGGAAACACCATATATTTT. The full variable domain, in which reference TRBV29-1 and TRBJ1-3 provide the parts outside the CDR3, is SAVISQKPSRDICQRGTSLTIQCQVDSQVTMMFWYRQQPGQSLTLIATANQGSEATYESGFVIDKFPISRPNLTFSTLTVSNMSPEDSSIYLCSVSDTGNTIYFGEGSWLTVV.

This clonotype was found a few times. The chain employs TRBV6-1 and TRBJ1-2, with a tentative D call TRBD1 (5 bases). The CDR3 loop spans 15 amino acids. Trimming cost V 6 bases and J 4 bases, with 18 bases left between them. Germline-derived CDR1 and CDR2 are MNHNS and SASEGT. This CDR3 reads CASRIDRTYAYGYTF. CDR3 coding DNA: TGTGCCAGCAGGATCGACAGAACCTACGCCTATGGCTACACCTTC.

This clonotype occurred a few times. The chain carries TRBV2 and TRBJ2-7; D might be TRBD1 (5 bases). CDR3 length: 17 residues. Trimming cost V 0 bases and J 1 base, with 16 bases left between them. Per germline, CDR1 SNHLY and CDR2 FYNNEI. CDR3 DNA sequence: TGTGCCAGCAGTGAAGCGCGGAAGGGGCGTTCTTCCTACGAGCAGTACTTC. It yields the protein CASSEARKGRSSYEQYF.

This clonotype was seen only a few times. The rearrangement uses TRBV2 and TRBJ2-2, with D perhaps given as TRBD1 or TRBD2 (5 bases each). Looked up from germline, CDR1 is SNHLY and CDR2 is FYNNEI. V lost 4 bases, J lost 2 bases, and 11 bases lay in between. The CDR3 is 15 residues long. CDR3 region: CASSVERDNTGELFF. CDR3 in DNA: TGTGCCAGCAGTGTAGAACGGGACAACACCGGGGAGCTGTTTTTT.

There are many counts of this clonotype. This chain joins TRBV6-2 or TRBV6-3 and TRBJ2-1; D may be TRBD2 (6 bases). This CDR3 spans 15 amino acids. The V gene lost 1 base and the J gene lost 5 bases, with 12 bases spanning the gap. Germline V CDR1 and CDR2: MNHEY, SVGEGT. This chain's CDR3 is CASSYLDYDHNEQFF. CDR3 sequence (DNA): TGTGCCAGCAGTTACTTGGACTATGATCACAATGAGCAGTTCTTC.

This clonotype turned up a few times. The chain employs TRBV2 and TRBJ1-1; D gene unclear. The CDR3 contains 13 residues. The V and J ends lost 6 bases and 4 bases respectively, with 12 bases between them. Germline loops: CDR1 SNHLY, CDR2 FYNNEI. The CDR3 DNA is TGTGCCAGCAGGCCCGGGCAAATCACTGAAGCTTTCTTT. Translation: CASRPGQITEAFF.

Ten or more counts support this clonotype. The chain carries TRBV7-2 and TRBJ1-6; a possible D gene is TRBD1 (5 bases). CDR3 length: 17 amino acids. Trimming cost V 0 bases and J 5 bases, with 14 bases left between them. Germline CDR1 is SGHTA and CDR2 is FQGNSA. The CDR3: CASSLASGGADNSPLHF. CDR3 in DNA: TGTGCCAGCAGCTTAGCGTCCGGCGGGGCCGATAATTCACCCCTCCACTTT.

To note about this clonotype: A much larger clone lies one base from this, so it may be a read error. V and J are TRBV10-2 and TRBJ1-5; no reliable D call. Per the germline V gene, CDR1 is WSHSY and CDR2 is SAAADI. The CDR3 spans 13 residues. CDR3 nucleotides: TGCGCCAGCGCATTTGGCGGGAATCAGCCCCAGAATTTT. Amino acid sequence: CASAFGGNQPQNF.

This clonotype appeared a few times. The CDR3 is CASSYRQLGADTQYF. CDR3 nucleotides: TGTGCCAGCAGCTACCGACAGTTAGGGGCAGATACGCAGTATTTT. The chain joins TRBV11-2 to TRBJ2-3; possible D gene TRBD1, 5 bases. Germline CDR1 and CDR2: SGHAT and FQNNGV. The CDR3 totals 15 residues. The V end was cut by 4 bases, the J end by 4 bases, with 15 bases between.

This clonotype was seen many times. The chain carries TRBV12-3 or TRBV12-4 and TRBJ1-3; possible D gene TRBD1, 6 bases. Trimming cost V 6 bases and J 0 bases, with 18 bases left between them. This CDR3 spans 17 amino acids. CDR3 amino acids: CASSHRGGSHSGNTIYF. CDR3 nucleotide sequence: TGTGCCAGCAGCCATAGAGGGGGTTCTCACTCTGGAAACACCATATATTTT.

The chain links TRBV6-2 or TRBV6-3 to TRBJ2-3; D call uncertain. CDR1 is MNHEY, CDR2 SVGEGT, per germline. This CDR3 spans 12 amino acids. V was trimmed by 8 bases and J by 3 bases, leaving 9 bases between them. CDR3 sequence (DNA): TGTGCCAGCCGTGAGACGACAGATACGCAGTATTTT. It encodes CASRETTDTQYF.

V and J are TRBV2 and TRBJ2-7; weak D call: TRBD1 (6 bases). Trimming left V 4 bases short and J 2 bases short, with 12 bases between. The CDR3 is 14 residues long. Germline CDR1 SNHLY, CDR2 FYNNEI. CDR3 amino acids: CASSVQGSTYEQYF. CDR3 bases: TGTGCCAGCAGTGTACAGGGATCTACCTACGAGCAGTACTTC. Full variable domain (remainder filled in from reference TRBV2 and TRBJ2-7): EPEVTQTPSHQVTQMGQEVILRCVPISNHLYFYWYRQILGQKVEFLVSFYNNEISEKSEIFDDQFSVERPDGSNFTLKIRSTKLEDSAMYFCASSVQGSTYEQYFGPGTRLTVT.

This clonotype was seen only a few times. The V call is TRBV7-2, the J call TRBJ2-5; D may be TRBD1 (6 bases). This CDR3 is built from 14 residues. Germline lookup yields CDR1 SGHTA and CDR2 FQGNSA. Trimming pared 1 base from V and 4 bases from J, leaving 10 bases between. CDR3 residues: CASSLGGLGETQYF. Here the CDR3 DNA reads TGTGCCAGCAGCTTAGGGGGGCTGGGAGAGACCCAGTACTTC.

In this sample, this clonotype turned up many times. V usage is TRBV20-1 and J usage is TRBJ2-3; the D gene could be TRBD1 or TRBD2 (5 bases each). CDR3 length: 17 amino acids. V was shortened by 0 bases and J by 1 base, with 17 bases between the two germline ends. Germline-derived CDR1 and CDR2 are DFQATT and SNEGSKA (reference sequence). CDR3 region: CSARDPRGQGGTDTQYF. CDR3 DNA sequence: TGCAGTGCTAGAGATCCTCGAGGGCAGGGTGGCACAGATACGCAGTATTTT.

This clonotype has ten or more counts. The V call is TRBV28, the J call TRBJ2-7; tentatively, D is TRBD1 (6 bases). The germline V and J ends were trimmed by 5 bases and 2 bases, with 16 bases remaining between them. The V gene's germline CDR1 is MDHEN and CDR2 SYDVKM. CDR3 size: 15 residues. The CDR3 loop is CASSPLTGPPYEQYF. The CDR3 region has the DNA TGTGCCAGCAGTCCCTTGACAGGACCACCCTACGAGCAGTACTTC.

The chain is built from TRBV3-1 and TRBJ2-1; no reliable D call. This CDR3 comprises 17 residues. Trimming shortened V by 2 bases and J by 3 bases, and 17 bases separated the two germline ends. Germline V CDR1 and CDR2: LGHDT, YNNKEL (reference sequence). The CDR3 here is CASSQKFRRDLYNEQFF. The CDR3 DNA reads as TGTGCCAGCAGCCAAAAGTTCCGGAGAGACCTCTACAATGAGCAGTTCTTC.

This clonotype has ten or more counts. The chain employs TRBV19 and TRBJ2-2, with D tentatively TRBD2 (6 bases). The CDR3 length is 18 residues. V dropped 5 bases and J dropped 2 bases, with 21 bases sitting between them. Germline CDR1 LNHDA, CDR2 SQIVND (reference sequence). CDR3 nucleotide sequence: TGTGCCAGTAGTCCTCACCCGGGACTCCGAATCAACACCGGGGAGCTGTTTTTT. Translated, it gives CASSPHPGLRINTGELFF.

This clonotype was seen many times. The chain is built from TRBV20-1 and TRBJ1-1, with TRBD1 matching over 12 bases. V was pared by 3 bases and J by 5 bases, with 4 bases of the junction left unmatched. The CDR3 is 14 residues long. Germline V gene data show CDR1 as DFQATT and CDR2 as SNEGSKA (reference sequence). CDR3 in DNA: TGCAGTGCTAGGGGGACAGGGGGCGTTACTGAAGCTTTCTTT. This encodes CSARGTGGVTEAFF.